The entry below gives a single T cell receptor (beta chain) sequence along with its context. What this receptor recognizes is not known. No clone much larger than this one lies a single base away; base qualities are absent. The receptor library was made with the immunoSEQ multiplex PCR assay. For the multiplex PCR, a mixture combining 60 forward primers for TCR Vbeta segments and 13 reverse primers for TCR Jbeta segments was used. The CDR3 region of rearranged TCR beta genes was amplified from genomic DNA by a multiplex PCR assay. Amplified TCR beta libraries were sequenced as 87-base-pair reads on the Illumina HiSeq System. The paper's processing steps were these. A later analysis tallied around 80 million unique TCR beta chains across the 650 to 750 repertoires, and some 10 million of those chains were shared by two or more donors. Raw reads were error-corrected and collapsed into unique sequences by a nearest-neighbor algorithm in which closely related sequences were merged to remove PCR and sequencing errors. Alignment of CDR3 sequences to IMGT reference sequences was used to assign V, D and J gene segments. For a sequence to be retained, a match of at least six nucleotides was required to both a V gene segment and a J gene segment. Rearrangements were classified as productive when the CDR3 lacked stop codons and remained in frame with V and J, and all other rearrangements were classified as non-productive. Following IMGT convention, CDR3 was defined as the stretch from the second conserved V-encoded cysteine to the conserved J-encoded phenylalanine. The earlier analysis of about 570 of the donors excluded any sequence lacking an unambiguous match to a single V gene segment. In an earlier analysis of approximately 590 of the donors, a V segment was called functional when productive rearrangements were above 56.7%, and segregating when the standard deviation between donors exceeded 5%. A statistical classification framework was built to diagnose cytomegalovirus status from the catalog of TCR beta chain sequences. In a later analysis, TCR nucleotide sequences were compared against IMGT/GENE-DB human TR gene sequences so that V and J genes could be assigned. Using the TCRdist pipeline, a later analysis assigned CDR3 sequences along with most-parsimonious VDJ recombination scenarios. In a later analysis, each TCR beta chain was defined by its CDR3 amino acid sequence together with its V-gene family, and reads lacking a unique V-gene family were excluded. A later analysis removed several hundred highly shared, low-generation-probability nucleotide sequences to deal with suspected cross-contamination and a sequencing artifact. In a later analysis, a clonal expansion index for each public chain was calculated from normalized within-repertoire ranks of inferred template counts. A later analysis computed generation probabilities with a VDJ recombination model fitted to out-of-frame rearrangements, and checked the results against IGoR. Hypergeometric tests were used in a later analysis to score TCR-TCR, TCR-HLA and TCR-CMV co-occurrence, with a repertoire-size bias correction applied to the TCR pairs. A later analysis estimated false discovery rates by permuting HLA or CMV assignments 20 times. In a later analysis, co-occurring TCRs were grouped using DBSCAN, and TCRdist sequence similarity was added for clustering within HLA-allele-positive subsets. Repertoires with fewer than 30,000 or more than 120,000 public chains were left out of co-occurrence clustering, as were about five repertoires with anomalous nucleotide sharing. TCRdb took over this immuneACCESS table, retaining in-frame rearrangements with V and J assigned. Such tables are incomplete; in checked studies, under half of the missing clones stem from an unresolved V gene, and the remainder is unexplained. That table supplies the V and J calls and clone size; D and trimming were determined from the DNA. In this sample the table shows approximately 140,000 clones, about 85% of which occur a single time. Of the sample, about 3.7% falls within the top ten clones.

The data derive from a study of cytomegalovirus exposure and HLA in healthy donors listed by TCRdb under 2017. Regarding the study in general: An earlier analysis of some 620 of the donors reported about 260 Gb of sequence data and approximately 120 million unique TCR beta sequences obtained from about 170 million T cells. Approximately 300 gigabases of sequencing data and 70 million to 95 million unique TCR sequences made up an early release that covered some 640 HLA-typed donors. The genetic ancestry cluster associated with self-reported Caucasian donors included approximately 85% of the roughly 400 genotyped donors. The study was designed to test whether signatures of past pathogen exposure could be identified by cataloging public T cell receptors. The study profiled the T cell repertoires of 500 to 800 subjects by immunosequencing and related them to cytomegalovirus serostatus. A separate validation cohort of approximately 120 different subjects was used in addition to the roughly 700-subject first cohort. High-throughput TCR immunosequencing, statistical association of individual TCRs with disease status, and machine learning were combined to predict cytomegalovirus infection status. In a later analysis, previously published TCR beta repertoires from 600 to 850 donors were re-analyzed and high-resolution HLA genotyping was added so that TCR occurrence patterns could be studied. In the later analysis, no new phenotypic data were used to find candidate immune exposures; instead, reliance was placed on TCR beta sequences and their occurrence across donors. To decide whether each TCR beta V gene segment behaved as functional or pseudogenic, an earlier analysis of approximately 590 of the donors relied on high-throughput TCR beta sequencing. Alongside the repertoire data, information on donor age, sex, ethnicity and CMV serostatus was compiled. A later genetic analysis used genome-wide SNP genotypes for about 65% of the roughly 670 donors, treating that subset as a discovery cohort. Every repertoire in the discovery cohort had been generated on one and the same sequencing platform. Class I and class II HLA loci were covered by the typing at four-digit resolution. The number of donors typed differed by locus, with roughly 620-640 for A, B, C, DRB1 and DQB1, more than 500 for DQA1, 600 to 610 for DPA1, and 400 to 490 for DPB1. Because of strong linkage in the cohort, roughly five DR-DQ haplotypes were treated as single units for association and clustering. Among about 390 genotyped donors of the cohort, an average of roughly 240,000 unique TCR beta nucleotide sequences were sequenced per donor, approximately 20% of them non-productive. The full study reports these points: Cytomegalovirus status was reported to be diagnosed by the classifier with high specificity and sensitivity in both the original and validation cohorts. It was suggested by the authors that the approach could potentially be generalized to other disease states and immunological phenotypes. According to a later analysis, TCR association rates differed among HLA loci, with DRB1 alleles showing the most associated TCRs and HLA-C alleles showing the fewest. Linkage disequilibrium might explain the correlated functional status among segregating V segments, but an unknown experimental factor could not be excluded. Because HLA typing was unavailable for some donors at each locus, only the typed subset was used in association tests. Immune exposure information for the cohort was limited to CMV serostatus. In a later genetic analysis, a missense DCLRE1C variant was associated with V-gene and J-gene trimming of TCR beta chains, and the association was replicated in an independent cohort. Most TCR sequences were observed very rarely across donors, whereas some public TCRs were present in many individuals. In this cohort, only TCR beta chains were sequenced, and detectable features were limited by the absence of alpha or paired-chain data. A total of 150 to 200 TCR beta chains were listed by the study as associated with cytomegalovirus. In an earlier analysis of approximately 600 of the donors, most TCR beta V segments were observed in productive rearrangements about 87% or about 30% of the time, broadly matching IMGT annotations. Some IMGT-functional V segments, including TRBV6-2 and TRBV6-3, could not be told apart with the 87-base-pair reads, so those segments were excluded. Because counts were too low, roughly 16 rarely observed V segments, including chromosome 9 orphons, were left out of the earlier analysis of 500 to 750 of the donors. According to a later genetic analysis, donors in an Asian-associated ancestry cluster had fewer N-insertions in productive TCRs than the roughly 670-donor mean. A few of the identified cytomegalovirus-associated TCR beta chains were confirmed in vitro to be specific for cytomegalovirus antigens. The presence/absence analyses assumed that sequencing depth was roughly uniform across donors, and that assumption may not be true. A cluster of highly shared sequence variants was judged likely to represent a technical artifact of the sequencing pipeline. In a later analysis, HLA-associated TCR beta chains showed more clonal expansion and lower generation probabilities than non-associated chains that were equally common. Several of the top co-occurrence clusters appeared to be linked to parvovirus B19, influenza, CMV and Epstein-Barr virus, according to a later analysis. At a false discovery rate of 0.05, a later analysis linked under 20,000 TCR beta sequences to specific HLA alleles. A further reported finding was that TCR beta sequences accurately predicted the HLA-A and HLA-B alleles for most subjects in the first cohort. In a later analysis, most CMV-associated TCR beta chains were found to appear HLA-restricted, with HLA associations seemingly driven largely by CMV exposure. When HLA alleles, especially DR and DQ, strongly co-occurred, attributing TCR associations to individual alleles was difficult.

The cohort comprised hundreds of healthy bone marrow donors. Cohort members were all nominally healthy when sampled, although unrecorded immune exposures were likely present. Of the approximately 670 cohort members, roughly 290 had a positive CMV serostatus and roughly 370 had a negative one, while no CMV serostatus was recorded for the donor. A peripheral blood sample was collected from each donor, and TCR beta sequencing was performed on peripheral blood mononuclear cells. The Qiagen DNeasy Blood Extraction Kit was used to extract genomic DNA from the blood cell samples. In the germline V gene (reference sequence), CDR1 corresponds to LNHDA and CDR2 to SQIVND. Unmatched junction bases come to 8, with V trimmed by 5 bases and J by 7 bases. The CDR3 starts with the cysteine, ends with the phenylalanine, and has 17 residues. Kept here is only the CDR3 DNA, which spans 51 bases and is read in frame from base 1.

The receptor chain draws on TRBV19 and TRBJ2-4; the central 16 bases match TRBD2. The receptor was isolated from a human donor in good health. The sequencing sample was made of PBMCs. The sequenced DNA is TGTGCCAGTAGTTTTGGGACTAGCGGGAGGGCCGGTAACATTCAGTACTTC. The encoded protein is CASSFGTSGRAGNIQYF.